Given below is one T cell receptor (beta chain) in context. Its antigen is unknown. V was shortened by 3 bases and J by 0 bases, with 12 bases between the two germline ends. Germline-derived CDR1 and CDR2 are DFQATT and SNEGSKA (reference sequence). This CDR3 has 14 amino acids. HTBI primers from iRepertoire and Arm-PCR of CDR3 regions yielded the TCR beta libraries. In TCRdb, the multiplex PCR reads were re-called with MiXCR into one record per CDR3 protein. The repertoire holds around 400,000 distinct CDR3 sequences, about 20% seen once, with approximately 28% in the top ten. This specimen comes from a study of regulatory T cells in long-lasting Graves disease. Study-wide background: The study counted Graves' disease as persistent given over 5 years of antithyroid drugs and positive TSH receptor antibodies. Study-wide points: Persistent Graves' cases showed lower TCR diversity than newly diagnosed cases.

Time point given: persistent/refractory GD, antithyroid drugs over 5 years with positive TRAb. RNA extracted from PBMCs served as the sequencing template. This rearrangement joins TRBV20-1 to TRBJ2-7; D uncertain. The TCR comes from a female donor with Graves disease. The sample here was peripheral blood mononuclear cells (PBMCs), taken when the disease was refractory, from a patient treated with antithyroid drugs. This CDR3 is CSASGFQDSYEQYF. The CDR3 region has the DNA TGCAGTGCTAGCGGTTTTCAGGACTCCTACGAGCAGTACTTC.